The entry below gives a single TCR beta chain sequence along with its context. Antigen specificity is unknown. This table comes from immunoSEQ multiplex PCR, and its TCRdb copy is limited to in-frame clones, with some not included. The sample shows about 92,000 clones, about 80% of them seen only once. The source of the sample is a study of OX40 agonist ivuxolimab in advanced cancers. About the research overall: The mean age was around 56 years, ranging from roughly 23 to 80, with around four fifths of participants male. Study findings and constraints: Averaging showed that CD8+ T cells had more expanded clones than CD4+ did.

The germline V gene has CDR1 DFQATT and CDR2 SNEGSKA (reference sequence). Trimming stripped 4 bases from V and 8 bases from J, with 11 bases between. The CDR3 length is 11 residues. This TCR was sampled from an adult with an advanced solid tumor such as melanoma, head and neck, liver or kidney cancer. The gene calls are TRBV20-1 and TRBJ1-2; D not certain. Sequencing used CD4+ or CD8+ T cells sorted from blood, obtained in a trial of the OX40 agonist ivuxolimab. The CDR3, as DNA: TGCAGTGCTATGAGACTGGGCGGCTACACCTTC. This translates into CSAMRLGGYTF.